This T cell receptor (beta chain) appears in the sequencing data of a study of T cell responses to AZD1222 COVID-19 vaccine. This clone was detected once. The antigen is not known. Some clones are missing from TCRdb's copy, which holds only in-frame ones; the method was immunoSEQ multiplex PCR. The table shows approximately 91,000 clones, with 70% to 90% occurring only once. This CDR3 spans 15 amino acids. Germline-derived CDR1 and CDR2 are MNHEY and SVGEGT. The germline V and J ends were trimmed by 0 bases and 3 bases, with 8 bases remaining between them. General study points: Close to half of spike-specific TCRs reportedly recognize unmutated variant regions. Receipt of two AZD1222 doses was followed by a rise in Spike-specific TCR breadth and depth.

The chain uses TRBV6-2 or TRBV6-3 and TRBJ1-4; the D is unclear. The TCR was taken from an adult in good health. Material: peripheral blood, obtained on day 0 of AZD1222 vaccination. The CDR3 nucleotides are TGTGCCAGCAGTTACTCGAGGACCGCTAATGAAAAACTGTTTTTT. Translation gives CASSYSRTANEKLFF.